Below are 7 T cell receptor beta chains sequenced from a single sample in a study of a mutant IDH1 vaccine in newly diagnosed glioma. Time point defined: week 5, during vaccination. Mutant IDH1 20-mer peptide, at 300 ug, made up each vaccine dose, with topical imiquimod. These receptors' antigens are unknown. Measured with immunoSEQ multiplex PCR; TCRdb has only the in-frame clones, and not every one. This repertoire shows roughly 40,000 clones, approximately 90% found once; its top ten account for around 2.8%. Sequenced here: PBMCs, sampled from a glioma patient whose treatment included an IDH1 peptide vaccine. These receptors were taken from a man between 50 and 59 years old with glioma.

The chain has TRBV10-2 and TRBJ2-7; a weak D match, TRBD1 (6 bases). Germline-derived CDR1 and CDR2 are WSHSY and SAAADI. This CDR3 comprises 15 residues. Trimming removed 1 base at V and 5 bases at J, with 15 bases between. The CDR3, as DNA: TGCGCCAGCAGTGAGTATACAGGGACGCGGAACGAGCAGTACTTC. Encoded protein: CASSEYTGTRNEQYF.

The V and J genes are TRBV29-1 and TRBJ1-2; 8 bases fit TRBD1. The CDR3 sequence is 11 residues long. The J segment lost 6 bases and the V segment lost 4 bases, leaving 1 base of the junction unmatched. Per the germline V gene, CDR1 is SQVTM and CDR2 is ANQGSEA. DNA for the CDR3: TGCAGCGTTGTGGACAGGGATGGCTACACCTTC. Encoded protein: CSVVDRDGYTF.

The chain employs TRBV6-6 and TRBJ2-5; 7 nucleotides match TRBD1. V gave up 2 bases and J gave up 5 bases; unmatched junction bases: 8. Germline CDR1 and CDR2: MNHNY and SVGAGI (reference sequence). The length of the CDR3 is 15 residues. The chain's CDR3 is CASSYQQGETETQYF. The CDR3 DNA is TGTGCCAGCAGTTACCAGCAGGGGGAAACGGAGACCCAGTACTTC.

The chain employs TRBV19 and TRBJ1-2, with TRBD1 matching 8 bases. The CDR3 spans 15 residues. The junction had 8 bases not matched to a gene; V was cut back by 2 bases and J by 6 bases. The germline V gene encodes CDR1 LNHDA and CDR2 SQIVND (reference sequence). This CDR3 is CASSISQGAPDGYTF. The CDR3 coding sequence is TGTGCCAGTAGTATAAGTCAGGGGGCGCCGGATGGCTACACCTTC. Full variable domain (missing parts from reference TRBV19 and TRBJ1-2): DGGITQSPKYLFRKEGQNVTLSCEQNLNHDAMYWYRQDPGQGLRLIYYSQIVNDFQKGDIAEGYSVSREKKESFPLTVTSAQKNPTAFYLCASSISQGAPDGYTFGSGTRLTVV.

The CDR3 loop reads CAWSPPNTDTQYF. The CDR3 region has the DNA TGTGCCTGGAGTCCGCCTAACACAGATACGCAGTATTTT. This chain links TRBV30 with TRBJ2-3; D unclear. Germline CDR1 is GTSNPN and CDR2 is SVGIG (reference sequence). V was shortened by 2 bases and J by 2 bases, with 8 bases between the two germline ends. The CDR3 consists of 13 residues.

The chain uses TRBV7-2 and TRBJ2-3; D remains unclear. Between the trimmed V and J ends, which lost 6 bases and 0 bases, there was a span of 16 bases. Germline loops: CDR1 SGHTA, CDR2 FQGNSA. CDR3 length: 16 amino acids. The DNA for the CDR3 is TGTGCCAGCAGGGCTGGTGGGCAACCTAGCACAGATACGCAGTATTTT. Translating gives CASRAGGQPSTDTQYF.

The chain links TRBV18 to TRBJ1-2; the D gene is possibly TRBD1 (6 bases). The CDR3 consists of 13 residues. CDR1 KGHSH and CDR2 LQKENI come from the germline V gene. The V gene lost 6 bases and the J gene lost 7 bases, with 15 bases spanning the gap. CDR3 nucleotide sequence: TGTGCCAGCTCTCTTCGACAGGAGGGTGGCTACACCTTC. Translating gives CASSLRQEGGYTF.